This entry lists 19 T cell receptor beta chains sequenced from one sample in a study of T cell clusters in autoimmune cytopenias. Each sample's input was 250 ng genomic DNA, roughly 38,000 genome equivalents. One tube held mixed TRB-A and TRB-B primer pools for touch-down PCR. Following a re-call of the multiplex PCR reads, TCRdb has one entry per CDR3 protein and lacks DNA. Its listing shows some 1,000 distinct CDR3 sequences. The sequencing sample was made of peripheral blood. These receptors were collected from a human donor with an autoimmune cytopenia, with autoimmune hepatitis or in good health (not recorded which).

CDR3 in amino acids: CASSPPGFRKGGDEQFF. The rearrangement links TRBV18 to TRBJ2-1; TCRdb designates TRBD1, a call that cannot be tested without DNA. This CDR3 has 17 amino acids. CDR1 is KGHSH and CDR2 is LQKENI in the germline V gene. The variable domain in full, with the rest retrieved from reference TRBV18 and TRBJ2-1, is NAGVMQNPRHLVRRRGQEARLRCSPMKGHSHVYWYRQLPEEGLKFMVYLQKENIIDESGMPKERFSAEFPKEGPSILRIQQVVRGDSAAYFCASSPPGFRKGGDEQFFGPGTRLTVL.

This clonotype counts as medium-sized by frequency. The CDR3 here is CSAKDGLAGDTQYF. The gene calls are TRBV20-1 and TRBJ2-3. Germline lookup yields CDR1 DFQATT and CDR2 SNEGSKA (reference sequence). The CDR3 extends over 14 amino acids.

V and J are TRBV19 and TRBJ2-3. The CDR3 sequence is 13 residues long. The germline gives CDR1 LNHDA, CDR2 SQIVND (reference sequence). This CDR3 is CASSQFGGDTQYF.

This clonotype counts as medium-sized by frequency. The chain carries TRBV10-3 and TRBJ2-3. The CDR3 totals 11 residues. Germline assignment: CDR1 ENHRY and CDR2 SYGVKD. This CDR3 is CAISESDTQYF.

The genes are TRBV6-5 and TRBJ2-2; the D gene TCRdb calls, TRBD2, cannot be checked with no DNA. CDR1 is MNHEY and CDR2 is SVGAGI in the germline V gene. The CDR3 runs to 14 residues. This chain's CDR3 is CASTFRGGAGELFF.

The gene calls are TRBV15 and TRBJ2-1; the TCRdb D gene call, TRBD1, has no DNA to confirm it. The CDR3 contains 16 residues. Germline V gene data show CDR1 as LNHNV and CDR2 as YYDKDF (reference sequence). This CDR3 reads CATSREGGGAYNEQFF.

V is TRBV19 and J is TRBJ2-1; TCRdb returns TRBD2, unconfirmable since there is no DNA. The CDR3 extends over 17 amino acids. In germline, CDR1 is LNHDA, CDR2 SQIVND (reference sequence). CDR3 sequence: CASSIITSGSYYNEQFF.

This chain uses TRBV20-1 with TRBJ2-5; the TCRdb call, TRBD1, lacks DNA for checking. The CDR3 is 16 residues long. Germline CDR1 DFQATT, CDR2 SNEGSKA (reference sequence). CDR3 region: CSARDPSPDSQETQYF.

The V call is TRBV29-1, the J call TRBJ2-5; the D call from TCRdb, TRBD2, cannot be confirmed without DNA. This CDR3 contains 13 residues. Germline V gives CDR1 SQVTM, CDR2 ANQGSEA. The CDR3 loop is CSVEPGEGETQYF. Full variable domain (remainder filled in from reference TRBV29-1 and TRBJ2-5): SAVISQKPSRDICQRGTSLTIQCQVDSQVTMMFWYRQQPGQSLTLIATANQGSEATYESGFVIDKFPISRPNLTFSTLTVSNMSPEDSSIYLCSVEPGEGETQYFGPGTRLLVL.

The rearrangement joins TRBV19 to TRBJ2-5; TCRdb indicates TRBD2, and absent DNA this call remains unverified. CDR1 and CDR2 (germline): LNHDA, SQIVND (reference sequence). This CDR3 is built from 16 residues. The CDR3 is CASSNIAGGNQETQYF. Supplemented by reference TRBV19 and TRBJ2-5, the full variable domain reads DGGITQSPKYLFRKEGQNVTLSCEQNLNHDAMYWYRQDPGQGLRLIYYSQIVNDFQKGDIAEGYSVSREKKESFPLTVTSAQKNPTAFYLCASSNIAGGNQETQYFGPGTRLLVL.

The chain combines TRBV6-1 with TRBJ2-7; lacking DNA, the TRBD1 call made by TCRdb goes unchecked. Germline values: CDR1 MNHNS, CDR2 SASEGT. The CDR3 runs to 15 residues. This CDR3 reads CASNPPGTGRYEQYF.

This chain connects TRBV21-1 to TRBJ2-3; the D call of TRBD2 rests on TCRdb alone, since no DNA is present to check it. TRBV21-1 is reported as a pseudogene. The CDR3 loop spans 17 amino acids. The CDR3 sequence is CASSKEGTSGPTDTQYF.

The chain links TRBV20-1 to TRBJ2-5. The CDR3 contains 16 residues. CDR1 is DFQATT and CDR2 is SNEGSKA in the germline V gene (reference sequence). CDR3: CSAESVTTLTGETQYF.

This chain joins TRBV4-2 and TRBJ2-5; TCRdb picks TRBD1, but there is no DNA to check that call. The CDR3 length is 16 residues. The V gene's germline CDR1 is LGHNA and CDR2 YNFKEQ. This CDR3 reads CASSQGDRESQETQYF.

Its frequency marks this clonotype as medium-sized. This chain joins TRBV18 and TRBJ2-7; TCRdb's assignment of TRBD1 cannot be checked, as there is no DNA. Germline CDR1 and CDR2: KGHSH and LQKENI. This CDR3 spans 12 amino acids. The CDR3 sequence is CASSPGGAEQYF.

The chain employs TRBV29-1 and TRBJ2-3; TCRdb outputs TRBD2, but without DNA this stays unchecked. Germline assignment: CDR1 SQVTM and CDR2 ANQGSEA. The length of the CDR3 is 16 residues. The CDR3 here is CSVDGQGTSPTDTQYF.

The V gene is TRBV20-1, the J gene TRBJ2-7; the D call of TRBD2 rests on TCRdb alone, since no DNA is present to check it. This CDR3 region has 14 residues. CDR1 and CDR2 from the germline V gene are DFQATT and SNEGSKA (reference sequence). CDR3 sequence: CSASQRGSSYEQYF.

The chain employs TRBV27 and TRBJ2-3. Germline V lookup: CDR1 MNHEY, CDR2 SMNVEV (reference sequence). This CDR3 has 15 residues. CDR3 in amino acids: CASSLRVGGTDTQYF.

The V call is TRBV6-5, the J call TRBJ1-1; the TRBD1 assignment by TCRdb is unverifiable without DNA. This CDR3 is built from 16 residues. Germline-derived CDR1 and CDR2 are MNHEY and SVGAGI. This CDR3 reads CASSEWGGQGYTEAFF.